This TCR beta chain was captured in a study of blood T cells in healthy people across ages. Broader study findings: Correlation between TCR beta diversity and naive T cell percentage was strong.

A remark on this clonotype: As yet, its antigen is unknown.

Primers used in a second PCR of about 6 to 11 cycles were a sample-barcoded 5' primer and a J-beta primer mix. MiXCR, applied by TCRdb to the 5' RACE reads, yields one record per CDR3 protein. The table shows about 1.5 million distinct CDR3 sequences, with 35% to 45% occurring only once. Trimming shortened V by 0 bases and J by 4 bases, and 6 bases separated the two germline ends. There are 13 residues in the CDR3. The V gene's germline CDR1 is WSHSY and CDR2 SAAADI. The TCR comes from a woman between 18 and 29 years old in good health. Sequenced input: blood. The chain has TRBV10-2 and TRBJ1-1, with D hard to call. The CDR3 sequence: CASSESGGTEAFF. CDR3 coding DNA: TGCGCCAGCAGTGAGTCGGGCGGCACTGAAGCTTTCTTT.